These 8 T cell receptor beta chains share one sample of origin, sequenced in a study of cytomegalovirus exposure and HLA in healthy donors (dated by TCRdb to 2016 to 2017). Libraries were constructed by the immunoSEQ multiplex PCR assay. For the multiplex PCR, a mixture combining 60 forward primers for TCR Vbeta segments and 13 reverse primers for TCR Jbeta segments was used. TCRdb holds this immuneACCESS table with in-frame rearrangements only. Some clones are missing; in checked studies, unresolved V genes explain under half, and the rest has no known cause. Here the sample has around 130,000 clones; roughly 70% occur a single time. The ten largest make up approximately 7% of the sample. Sequencing was performed on PBMCs. The receptors stem from a man aged 40-50 years in good health and CMV-seropositive.

The chain couples TRBV28 to TRBJ2-7, with 7 bases matching TRBD1. Germline V CDR1 and CDR2: MDHEN, SYDVKM. The CDR3 is made up of 14 amino acids. V trimming: 6 bases; J trimming: 2 bases; junction bases outside the gene matches: 7. DNA of the CDR3: TGTGCCAGCAGACAGGGACAGTTGCCCTACGAGCAGTACTTC. Protein sequence: CASRQGQLPYEQYF. Filled out from reference TRBV28 and TRBJ2-7, the complete variable domain reads DVKVTQSSRYLVKRTGEKVFLECVQDMDHENMFWYRQDPGLGLRLIYFSYDVKMKEKGDIPEGYSVSREKKERFSLILESASTNQTSMYLCASRQGQLPYEQYFGPGTRLTVT.

This chain connects TRBV15 to TRBJ2-3, with 9 bases lining up with TRBD2. CDR3 size: 17 residues. V was clipped by 0 bases and J by 2 bases; unmatched bases: 6. Germline V gives CDR1 LNHNV, CDR2 YYDKDF (reference sequence). The CDR3 loop is CATSRDAAGGPTDTQYF. The CDR3 DNA reads TGTGCCACCAGCAGAGATGCGGCGGGAGGGCCCACAGATACGCAGTATTTT.

The CDR3 region is CASSRTTSTDTQYF. CDR3 coding DNA: TGCGCCAGCAGCCGAACTACTAGCACAGATACGCAGTATTTT. The V and J genes are TRBV4-1 and TRBJ2-3; D not resolved. Germline V CDR1 and CDR2: MGHRA, YSYEKL. The CDR3 is 14 amino acids. With 4 bases removed from V and 0 bases from J, the gap between germline ends came to 8 bases.

The chain employs TRBV14 and TRBJ1-3; TRBD1 is a possible D gene (5 bases). V shed 4 bases and J shed 3 bases, with 13 bases lying between them. The CDR3 contains 15 residues. Germline CDR1 SGHDN, CDR2 FVKESK. In DNA, the CDR3 is TGTGCCAGCAGCCTTCATCAGGGCTTTGGAAACACCATATATTTT. Encoded protein: CASSLHQGFGNTIYF. The full variable domain, with the rest looked up from reference TRBV14 and TRBJ1-3, is EAGVTQFPSHSVIEKGQTVTLRCDPISGHDNLYWYRRVMGKEIKFLLHFVKESKQDESGMPNNRFLAERTGGTYSTLKVQPAELEDSGVYFCASSLHQGFGNTIYFGEGSWLTVV.

The genes are TRBV7-2 and TRBJ2-1, with 7 positions matching TRBD2. Germline loops: CDR1 SGHTA, CDR2 FQGNSA. This CDR3 has 13 residues. Trimming removed 5 bases from V and 4 bases from J; junction bases left unmatched: 2. DNA for the CDR3: TGTGCCAGCAGCAACGGGGGGTACAATGAGCAGTTCTTC. Translating gives CASSNGGYNEQFF.

The chain carries TRBV2 and TRBJ2-3; TRBD1 might be the D (5 bases). Germline CDR1 is SNHLY and CDR2 is FYNNEI. The CDR3 extends over 14 amino acids. V lost 7 bases to trimming and J lost 3 bases, with 14 bases between them. The CDR3 sequence is CASKVGVRTDTQYF. For the CDR3, the DNA is TGTGCCAGCAAAGTAGGGGTACGGACAGATACGCAGTATTTT.

CDR3 loop: CASSGGTGGYEQYF. CDR3 sequence (DNA): TGTGCCAGCAGTGGTGGGACAGGGGGATACGAGCAGTACTTC. This chain connects TRBV27 to TRBJ2-7; 11 bases are shared with TRBD1. V gave up 5 bases and J gave up 4 bases; unmatched junction bases: 4. Germline V gene sequence: CDR1 MNHEY, CDR2 SMNVEV (reference sequence). This CDR3 spans 14 amino acids.

The chain carries TRBV7-2 and TRBJ2-1; 11 bases map to TRBD2. Germline V lookup: CDR1 SGHTA, CDR2 FQGNSA. V lost 2 bases to trimming and J lost 7 bases; unmatched junction nucleotides: 10. This CDR3 spans 17 amino acids. The CDR3 DNA reads as TGTGCCAGCAGCTTATACGCGGCTAGCGGGAGGTTAAATGAGCAGTTCTTC. Translated, it gives CASSLYAASGRLNEQFF.